This T cell receptor beta chain is drawn from a study of Graves' ophthalmopathy and Graves' hyperthyroidism. This clonotype was seen only a few times. RNA served as the template for amplifying TCR beta CDR3 regions. After a first-round RT-PCR with HTBI primers, a second-round multiplex PCR was run. One entry per CDR3 protein results from TCRdb running MiXCR on the multiplex PCR reads. The table has 600,000 to 650,000 distinct CDR3 sequences, 22% seen once. Uncontrolled infections, other autoimmune diseases, pregnancy or lactation barred patients from enrollment. This CDR3 is built from 15 residues. J gave up 6 bases and V 5 bases, and 9 bases lay outside the gene matches.

The clonotype was recovered from a woman younger than 35 with stable Graves' hyperthyroidism. Some clones in this sample may be carry-over from other donors' samples. Material: peripheral blood. V gene TRBV12-3 or TRBV12-4 combines with J gene TRBJ2-2; 7 positions agree with TRBD2. Here the CDR3 DNA reads TGTGCCAGCAGTCCTCGACGGGGGGATCCCGGGGAGCTGTTTTTT. Amino acid sequence: CASSPRRGDPGELFF.